Presented here are 32 T cell receptor beta chains from one specimen sequenced in a study of T cells in Graves' hyperthyroidism and ophthalmopathy. From RNA transcripts, TCR beta CDR3 regions were amplified. The HTBI primer set drove a first-round RT-PCR of the TCR CDR3. TCRdb passed the multiplex PCR reads through MiXCR, listing each CDR3 protein once. Of 500,000 to 650,000 distinct CDR3 sequences listed, roughly 15% are singletons. The sequenced sample was blood. All receptors come from a woman in her fifties or sixties with Graves' ophthalmopathy.

This rearrangement joins TRBV19 to TRBJ1-2; D call uncertain. Trimming left V 8 bases short and J 2 bases short, with 6 bases between. The CDR3 spans 11 residues. Germline assignment: CDR1 LNHDA and CDR2 SQIVND (reference sequence). As DNA, the CDR3 is TGTGCCAGTTCCACGAACTATGGCTACACCTTC. It specifies CASSTNYGYTF.

A word on this clonotype: Relative to the germline gene, one junction end is altered; a read error may explain this. The chain joins TRBV19 to TRBJ2-2; D might be TRBD1 or TRBD2, each matching 5 bases. The CDR3 is 14 residues long. Per the germline V gene, CDR1 is LNHDA and CDR2 is SQIVND (reference sequence). In nucleotides, the CDR3 is TGTGCCAGTAGCTGGACATACGGGAACGGGAAGCTGTTTTTT. This translates into CASSWTYGNGKLFF. The full variable domain, in which reference TRBV19 and TRBJ2-2 provide the parts outside the CDR3, is DGGITQSPKYLFRKEGQNVTLSCEQNLNHDAMYWYRQDPGQGLRLIYYSQIVNDFQKGDIAEGYSVSREKKESFPLTVTSAQKNPTAFYLCASSWTYGNGKLFFGEGSRLTVL.

The rearrangement uses TRBV29-1 and TRBJ2-4; 12 nucleotides line up with TRBD2. Germline CDR1 SQVTM, CDR2 ANQGSEA. CDR3 length equals 16 residues. The junction had 3 bases not matched to a gene; V was cut back by 1 base and J by 2 bases. The CDR3 sequence: CSVEVGLAGSKNIQYF. In DNA form, the CDR3 reads TGCAGCGTTGAAGTGGGACTAGCGGGTTCCAAAAACATTCAGTACTTC. The full variable domain, with the rest looked up from reference TRBV29-1 and TRBJ2-4, is SAVISQKPSRDICQRGTSLTIQCQVDSQVTMMFWYRQQPGQSLTLIATANQGSEATYESGFVIDKFPISRPNLTFSTLTVSNMSPEDSSIYLCSVEVGLAGSKNIQYFGAGTRLSVL.

This clonotype was seen more than once but under ten times. The J gene is TRBJ1-6, the V gene TRBV20-1; the D gene is possibly TRBD1 (5 bases). The CDR3 covers 12 residues. V shed 4 bases and J shed 8 bases, with 9 bases lying between them. CDR1 and CDR2 from the germline V gene are DFQATT and SNEGSKA (reference sequence). CDR3 coding DNA: TGCAGTGCTAACAGGCCAGATTCACCCCTCCACTTT. This codes for CSANRPDSPLHF.

This clonotype occurred many times. This chain connects TRBV28 to TRBJ2-1; 13 bases are shared with TRBD2. The J segment lost 5 bases and the V segment lost 4 bases, leaving 5 bases of the junction unmatched. The length of the CDR3 is 16 residues. Germline values: CDR1 MDHEN, CDR2 SYDVKM. CDR3 residues: CASSSPGTSGNNEQFF. As DNA, the CDR3 is TGTGCCAGCAGTTCCCCCGGGACTAGCGGGAACAATGAGCAGTTCTTC.

This clonotype came up many times. V usage is TRBV18 and J usage is TRBJ2-7, with 8 bases matching TRBD2. The V gene end was trimmed by 5 bases and the J gene end by 3 bases; junction bases not matched to a gene: 9. Per germline, CDR1 KGHSH and CDR2 LQKENI. CDR3 length: 15 residues. The CDR3 bases are TGTGCCAGCTCAAAAACGACTAGCGCCAACTACGAGCAGTACTTC. Translated: CASSKTTSANYEQYF.

The table lists this clonotype with many counts. V gene TRBV30 combines with J gene TRBJ2-1; D is perhaps TRBD1 (6 bases). Germline V CDR1 and CDR2: GTSNPN, SVGIG (reference sequence). The V end lost 5 bases, the J end lost 3 bases, and 8 bases lay between the germline ends. The CDR3 consists of 12 residues. The CDR3 region has the DNA TGTGCCTGGGTGGACAGCTACAATGAGCAGTTCTTC. Translation: CAWVDSYNEQFF.

This clonotype has a count of ten or more. J is TRBJ2-5 and V is TRBV24-1; D is uncertain. CDR1 and CDR2 from the germline V gene are KGHDR and SFDVKD. CDR3 length equals 12 residues. Trimming shortened V by 0 bases and J by 6 bases, and 4 bases separated the two germline ends. DNA of the CDR3: TGTGCCACCAGTGATTTGATGCAGACCCAGTACTTC. It codes for CATSDLMQTQYF.

A note on this clonotype: A much larger clone differs by one base, so this may be a read error. This sequence joins TRBV28 and TRBJ2-1; the D gene is possibly TRBD1 (5 bases). Between the trimmed V and J ends, which lost 1 base and 5 bases, there was a span of 15 bases. Per the germline V gene, CDR1 is MDHEN and CDR2 is SYDVKM. The CDR3 loop spans 16 amino acids. CDR3 protein: CASSLSPETVHNEQFF. The CDR3 region has the DNA TGTGCCAGCAGTTTATCCCCCGAGACAGTACACAATGAGCAGTTCTTC.

This clonotype has more than one count but fewer than ten. With a much larger clone just one base away, this may be a read error. V is TRBV7-9 and J is TRBJ2-1, with 8 bases aligning to TRBD2. Per the germline V gene, CDR1 is SEHNR and CDR2 is FQNEAQ (reference sequence). The junction had 13 bases not matched to a gene; V was cut back by 4 bases and J by 11 bases. The CDR3 is made up of 15 amino acids. The CDR3 coding sequence is TGTGCCAGCAGCTCCGGGCGGGAGGCCGGGTATAAGCAGTTCTTC. Amino acids: CASSSGREAGYKQFF. Using reference TRBV7-9 and TRBJ2-1 for the parts outside the CDR3, the full variable domain is DTGVSQNPRHKITKRGQNVTFRCDPISEHNRLYWYRQTLGQGPEFLTYFQNEAQLEKSRLLSDRFSAERPKGSFSTLEIQRTEQGDSAMYLCASSSGREAGYKQFFGPGTRLTVL.

V and J are TRBV7-3 and TRBJ2-1, with 7 bases that match TRBD1. From germline, CDR1 is SGHTA and CDR2 FQGTGA. The CDR3 length is 16 residues. V shed 4 bases and J 2 bases; nucleotides not matched to a gene: 8. CDR3 amino acids: CASSSKSGTAYNEQFF. Written as DNA, the CDR3 is TGTGCCAGCAGCTCTAAATCCGGGACAGCCTACAATGAGCAGTTCTTC.

This clonotype was picked up many times. The V gene is TRBV5-1, the J gene TRBJ2-7, with TRBD2 matching over 11 bases. CDR3 length equals 15 residues. The V gene end was trimmed by 2 bases and the J gene end by 6 bases; junction bases not matched to a gene: 7. Per germline, CDR1 SGHRS and CDR2 YFSETQ. The CDR3 coding sequence is TGCGCCAGCAGCTTTTTCACTAGCGGGAGATCCGAGCAGTACTTC. Protein sequence: CASSFFTSGRSEQYF.

This clonotype was counted many times. The J gene is TRBJ2-7, the V gene TRBV12-3 or TRBV12-4, with TRBD1 identical over 9 bases. The CDR3 has 17 residues. V lost 4 bases and J lost 2; bases outside the gene matches: 12. The CDR3 nucleotides are TGTGCCAGCAGTTCGACACAGGGGGCGAGACCTACCTACGAGCAGTACTTC. Protein sequence: CASSSTQGARPTYEQYF.

In this sample, this clonotype turned up a few times. This rearrangement joins TRBV6-8 to TRBJ2-1; 10 bases match TRBD2. Germline CDR1 is MNHGY and CDR2 is SAAAGT. V lost 6 bases and J lost 5; bases outside the gene matches: 19. The CDR3 has 19 amino acids. Written as DNA, the CDR3 is TGTGCCAGCAGATCTCTAAAGGGACTAGCGCATGCCTTGGACAATGAGCAGTTCTTC. Protein: CASRSLKGLAHALDNEQFF.

This clonotype was counted many times. CDR3 in amino acids: CASSPGLHSTDTQYF. The CDR3 DNA reads as TGTGCCAGCAGCCCGGGACTCCATAGCACAGATACGCAGTATTTT. The rearrangement links TRBV11-2 to TRBJ2-3, with D perhaps matching TRBD2 (6 bases). Looked up from germline, CDR1 is SGHAT and CDR2 is FQNNGV. Trimming left V 5 bases short and J 0 bases short, with 12 bases between. CDR3 length: 15 amino acids.

This clonotype was recorded many times. This rearrangement joins TRBV24-1 to TRBJ2-1, with a possible D match to TRBD2 (5 bases). Germline CDR1 KGHDR, CDR2 SFDVKD. The CDR3 has 17 amino acids. Trimming removed 3 bases at V and 1 base at J, with 15 bases between. The CDR3 loop is CATSDTTGLTSYNEQFF. Written as DNA, the CDR3 is TGTGCCACCAGTGATACAACCGGACTTACGTCCTACAATGAGCAGTTCTTC.

Ten or more counts support this clonotype. The J gene is TRBJ2-1, the V gene TRBV28; 13 bases map to TRBD2. This CDR3 is built from 17 residues. CDR1 and CDR2 from the germline V gene are MDHEN and SYDVKM. V shed 4 bases, J shed 8 bases, and the junction held 11 bases outside the gene matches. The DNA for the CDR3 is TGTGCCAGCAGTTCGCAAGGGACTAGCGGGGCCATTTATGAGCAGTTCTTC. Translating gives CASSSQGTSGAIYEQFF.

At least ten counts were recorded for this clonotype. This chain uses TRBV4-3 with TRBJ2-4; the D is unclear. The CDR3 is 15 amino acids. The V gene lost 0 bases and the J gene lost 6 bases, with 12 bases spanning the gap. Germline loops: CDR1 LGHNA, CDR2 YSLEER. CDR3 nucleotides: TGCGCCAGCAGCCAAGACTCGGGCTGGGGAAACATTCAGTACTTC. It is translated as CASSQDSGWGNIQYF.

This clonotype showed up many times. The chain carries TRBV27 and TRBJ2-5; TRBD2 might be the D (6 bases). The germline V gene has CDR1 MNHEY and CDR2 SMNVEV (reference sequence). Trimming left V 3 bases short and J 0 bases short, with 11 bases between. CDR3 size: 15 residues. The CDR3 is CASSLDGSNQETQYF. CDR3 in DNA: TGTGCCAGCAGTTTGGACGGGAGTAACCAAGAGACCCAGTACTTC.

This clonotype occurred many times. V is TRBV11-2 and J is TRBJ2-3, with 10 nucleotides matching TRBD2. The CDR3 length is 15 residues. With V trimmed by 5 bases and J by 0 bases, 2 bases remained unmatched. The germline CDR1 and CDR2 sequences are SGHAT and FQNNGV. The CDR3 sequence is CASSASGSSTDTQYF. CDR3 DNA sequence: TGTGCCAGCAGCGCTAGCGGGAGTAGCACAGATACGCAGTATTTT.

This clonotype was seen at least ten times. J is TRBJ2-1 and V is TRBV28; 14 positions match TRBD2. There are 20 residues in the CDR3. Germline values: CDR1 MDHEN, CDR2 SYDVKM. J was trimmed by 8 bases and V by 6 bases; bases with no gene match: 21. The CDR3 region has the DNA TGTGCCAGCAGCCGACCCTCGGGACTAGCGGGAGACTGGAGTGGGGATGAGCAGTTCTTC. This codes for CASSRPSGLAGDWSGDEQFF.

This clonotype showed up just once. The rearrangement uses TRBV28 and TRBJ2-7; maybe TRBD2 (6 bases). Germline assignment: CDR1 MDHEN and CDR2 SYDVKM. CDR3 length: 14 amino acids. V lost 2 bases to trimming and J lost 5 bases, with 13 bases between them. CDR3 in amino acids: CASSLVAVRHEQYF. The CDR3 DNA follows: TGTGCCAGCAGTTTAGTAGCGGTCCGCCACGAGCAGTACTTC.

At least ten counts were recorded for this clonotype. This chain links TRBV4-1 with TRBJ1-1, with a tentative D call TRBD1 (6 bases). Trimming took 5 bases from V and 2 from J, leaving 12 bases between them. The CDR3 consists of 14 residues. Germline V gene lookup returns CDR1 MGHRA and CDR2 YSYEKL. CDR3 sequence reads: CASSRLQGNTEAFF. The CDR3 DNA reads as TGCGCCAGCAGCAGACTACAGGGTAACACTGAAGCTTTCTTT.

V gene TRBV18 combines with J gene TRBJ2-7; weak D call: TRBD2 (6 bases). V was cut by 1 base and J by 3 bases, with 7 bases left in between. The CDR3 has 13 amino acids. Per germline, CDR1 KGHSH and CDR2 LQKENI. As DNA, the CDR3 is TGTGCCAGCTCACCACGGAGGGGCTACGAGCAGTACTTC. It specifies CASSPRRGYEQYF. Variable domain in full (rest from reference TRBV18 and TRBJ2-7): NAGVMQNPRHLVRRRGQEARLRCSPMKGHSHVYWYRQLPEEGLKFMVYLQKENIIDESGMPKERFSAEFPKEGPSILRIQQVVRGDSAAYFCASSPRRGYEQYFGPGTRLTVT.

This clonotype was counted ten times or more. V usage is TRBV7-3 and J usage is TRBJ2-1; D call uncertain. This CDR3 is 13 amino acids long. Germline values: CDR1 SGHTA, CDR2 FQGTGA. Trimming cost V 1 base and J 6 bases, with 7 bases left between them. The CDR3 reads CASSLNELNEQFF. The CDR3 DNA reads TGTGCCAGCAGCTTAAATGAACTCAATGAGCAGTTCTTC.

The V gene is TRBV20-1, the J gene TRBJ2-3; D may correspond to TRBD1 or TRBD2 (5 bases each). The CDR3 is 13 amino acids. Germline V gives CDR1 DFQATT, CDR2 SNEGSKA (reference sequence). Trimming stripped 3 bases from V and 6 bases from J, with 13 bases between. CDR3 bases: TGCAGTGCTAGGTTCAGGGAGTACGATACGCAGTATTTT. Residues: CSARFREYDTQYF.

This clonotype was counted ten times or more. The chain links TRBV20-1 to TRBJ1-3, with 7 bases aligning to TRBD1. V trimming: 6 bases; J trimming: 2 bases; junction bases outside the gene matches: 4. This CDR3 region has 13 residues. Germline loops: CDR1 DFQATT, CDR2 SNEGSKA (reference sequence). CDR3 coding DNA: TGCAGTGCAGTCACAGGGGCTGGAAACACCATATATTTT. It specifies CSAVTGAGNTIYF.

This clonotype was observed at least ten times. V is TRBV5-1 and J is TRBJ2-7; no clear D. The length of the CDR3 is 15 residues. Germline V gene sequence: CDR1 SGHRS, CDR2 YFSETQ. Between the trimmed V and J ends, which lost 2 bases and 1 base, there was a span of 13 bases. The CDR3 is CASSFAQWKSYEQYF. CDR3 nucleotide sequence: TGCGCCAGCAGCTTCGCACAGTGGAAATCCTACGAGCAGTACTTC.

The V and J genes are TRBV20-1 and TRBJ2-6, with 8 bases lining up with TRBD2. Germline CDR1 reads DFQATT; CDR2 reads SNEGSKA (reference sequence). Losses at the gene ends were 6 bases for V and 0 bases for J; bases not matched to a gene: 7. The CDR3 extends over 16 amino acids. The chain's CDR3 is CSAGRGSLSGANVLTF. The CDR3 region has the DNA TGCAGTGCCGGGAGGGGATCCCTCTCTGGGGCCAACGTCCTGACTTTC.

This clonotype was found a few times. This may be a read error, as it is one base from a much larger clone. This chain links TRBV6-1 with TRBJ2-7; no firm D call. Trimming stripped 6 bases from V and 5 bases from J, with 20 bases between. Per the germline V gene, CDR1 is MNHNS and CDR2 is SASEGT. There are 15 residues in the CDR3. The CDR3 reads CASRPQVLPSHEQYF. CDR3 bases: TGTGCCAGCAGACCCCAGGTTCTTCCTTCCCACGAGCAGTACTTC.

This sequence joins TRBV11-1 and TRBJ2-1; 10 nucleotides match TRBD2. The CDR3 has 16 amino acids. CDR1 SGHAT and CDR2 FQDESV come from the germline V gene (reference sequence). Trimming took 3 bases from V and 7 from J; bases not matched to a gene: 9. The CDR3 sequence: CASSFPSGSFPNEQFF. CDR3 DNA: TGTGCCAGCAGCTTCCCTAGCGGGAGTTTTCCGAATGAGCAGTTCTTC.

This clonotype appeared a few times. The CDR3 region has the DNA TGTGCCAGCAGTCCTGTAGCTTCCAAAGCCAAAAACATTCAGTACTTC. This sequence encodes CASSPVASKAKNIQYF. The genes are TRBV28 and TRBJ2-4; no definite D call. V lost 5 bases, J lost 0 bases, and 14 bases lay in between. CDR1 MDHEN and CDR2 SYDVKM come from the germline V gene. The CDR3 is 16 residues long.